This TCR beta chain was recorded in a study of cytomegalovirus exposure and HLA in healthy donors. This clone was found once. The PCR used 60 Vbeta and 13 Jbeta primers. Using immunoSEQ multiplex PCR, the repertoire was profiled, and TCRdb retains in-frame clones only, with some absent. Here the sample spans 100,000 to 150,000 clones, 78% being singletons. The germline V gene has CDR1 SEHNR and CDR2 FQNEAQ (reference sequence). V was trimmed by 4 bases and J by 8 bases, leaving 17 bases between them. The CDR3 extends over 14 amino acids. The specimen was PBMCs. The source is a woman aged 40 to 50 in good health and CMV-seronegative. The chain couples TRBV7-9 to TRBJ1-1; D is unclear. The CDR3 spells CASSSIPGMLEAFF. As DNA, the CDR3 is TGTGCCAGCAGCTCGATCCCGGGGATGCTCGAAGCTTTCTTT.